This record covers a single TCR beta chain. The method was immunoSEQ multiplex PCR; TCRdb's version includes in-frame clones alone and lacks a portion of them. Of 250,000 to 350,000 clones in the sample, approximately 92% were seen once. This CDR3 spans 15 amino acids. Between the trimmed V and J ends, which lost 1 base and 5 bases, there was a span of 16 bases. Per the germline V gene, CDR1 is SGHDT and CDR2 is YYEEEE. This record comes from a study of blood T cell repertoires in COVID-19. This receptor was obtained from a woman in her late teens or twenties who had recovered from COVID-19. The sequenced sample was PBMCs or T cells enriched from blood (not recorded which). The gene calls are TRBV5-6 and TRBJ2-7; perhaps TRBD1 as D (6 bases). CDR3 protein: CASSLLGARSHEQYF. CDR3 sequence (DNA): TGTGCCAGCAGCTTGTTGGGGGCGCGGTCCCACGAGCAGTACTTC.